The 23 T cell receptor beta chains listed next were all sequenced from one sample in a study of breast tumors, draining lymph nodes, adjacent tissues. MiXCR, applied by TCRdb to the multiplex PCR reads, yields one record per CDR3 protein. Here the sample spans under 300,000 distinct CDR3 sequences, about 34% being singletons. Axillary draining lymph nodes of breast cancer patients supplied the node samples. The material sequenced was axillary lymph node tissue. These receptors originate from a female donor with breast cancer. Some clones in this sample may be carry-over from other donors' samples.

This chain connects TRBV7-9 to TRBJ2-7, with D perhaps matching TRBD2 (6 bases). This CDR3 spans 16 amino acids. Trimming removed 4 bases from V and 6 bases from J, with 22 bases in between. CDR1 is SEHNR and CDR2 is FQNEAQ in the germline V gene (reference sequence). The CDR3 loop reads CASSSDWGDALTEQYF. CDR3 bases: TGTGCCAGCAGCTCCGATTGGGGGGATGCCCTCACCGAGCAGTACTTC.

J is TRBJ1-6 and V is TRBV2; D is perhaps TRBD1 (5 bases). The CDR3 is 16 residues long. Germline loops: CDR1 SNHLY, CDR2 FYNNEI. V dropped 6 bases and J dropped 4 bases, with 16 bases sitting between them. CDR3 residues: CASSGTSGCYNSPLHF. The CDR3 region has the DNA TGTGCCAGCAGCGGGACTAGCGGGTGTTATAATTCACCCCTCCACTTT.

At least ten counts were recorded for this clonotype. The V call is TRBV12-3 or TRBV12-4, the J call TRBJ1-6; D possibly corresponds to TRBD1 (5 bases). The CDR3 length is 12 residues. V was cut by 4 bases and J by 13 bases, with 11 bases left in between. The CDR3 DNA is TGTGCCAGCAGTTCCTGGGGGGTCCCCCTCCACTTT. Amino acid sequence: CASSSWGVPLHF.

The chain joins TRBV11-2 to TRBJ1-1, with D unclear. CDR1 is SGHAT and CDR2 is FQNNGV in the germline V gene. The ends were cut back, 8 bases at V and 4 bases at J, with 20 bases in the middle. CDR3 length: 15 amino acids. Here the CDR3 DNA reads TGTGCCAGCCGCCCTCGCGAAGGTGGCGGCACTGAAGCTTTCTTT. Its protein product is CASRPREGGGTEAFF.

This clonotype was seen many times. CDR3 in amino acids: CASRAPSGRAGNEQFF. In nucleotides, the CDR3 is TGTGCCAGCAGGGCCCCTAGCGGGAGGGCCGGGAATGAGCAGTTCTTC. The chain has TRBV7-9 and TRBJ2-1, with 12 bases identical to TRBD2. CDR1 is SEHNR and CDR2 is FQNEAQ in the germline V gene (reference sequence). Trimming cost V 6 bases and J 7 bases; bases outside gene matches: 10. The CDR3 length is 16 residues.

There are many counts of this clonotype. One end of the junction fails to match germline, which may point to a read error. The chain has TRBV6-2 or TRBV6-3 and TRBJ2-7; 14 nucleotides align to TRBD2. This CDR3 is built from 12 residues. CDR1 is MNHEY and CDR2 is SVGEGT in the germline V gene. The chain's CDR3 is CASSTWTSGRIF. The CDR3 DNA is TGTGCCAGCAGTACCTGGACTAGCGGGAGGATTTTC.

The J gene is TRBJ2-1, the V gene TRBV20-1, with TRBD1 matching 8 bases. V lost 1 base to trimming and J lost 9 bases; unmatched junction nucleotides: 5. This CDR3 has 13 amino acids. In germline, CDR1 is DFQATT, CDR2 SNEGSKA (reference sequence). Here the CDR3 reads CSARGQGAAEQFF. The CDR3 nucleotides read TGCAGTGCTAGAGGGCAGGGGGCAGCTGAGCAGTTCTTC.

A few counts support this clonotype. V usage is TRBV27 and J usage is TRBJ2-7; 8 bases map to TRBD1. Trimming at V came to 6 bases and at J to 5 bases, leaving 3 bases not matched to a gene. The CDR3 loop spans 12 amino acids. The V gene's germline CDR1 is MNHEY and CDR2 SMNVEV (reference sequence). In DNA form, the CDR3 reads TGTGCCAGCAGCTACAGGGGGGACGAGCAGTACTTC. Protein product: CASSYRGDEQYF.

This clonotype has a handful of counts. A single base separates this from a much larger clone, so it may be a read error. The V and J genes are TRBV11-3 and TRBJ2-6, with D perhaps matching TRBD2 (7 bases). In germline, CDR1 is SGHNT, CDR2 YENEEA. V gave up 8 bases and J gave up 4 bases, with 15 bases separating them. The CDR3 length is 15 residues. The CDR3 nucleotides are TGTGCCAGCGCAAAACGGGGGGCCGGGGCCAACGTCCTGACTTTC. Protein product: CASAKRGAGANVLTF.

A few counts support this clonotype. This chain links TRBV6-5 with TRBJ2-2, with TRBD2 matching over 7 bases. This CDR3 is built from 16 residues. Germline CDR1 MNHEY, CDR2 SVGAGI. V dropped 7 bases and J dropped 2; count of bases not matched to a gene: 10. CDR3: CASTPRWDYNTGELFF. CDR3 DNA sequence: TGTGCCAGCACCCCTCGGTGGGACTACAACACCGGGGAGCTGTTTTTT.

This clonotype was seen more than once but under ten times. A single base separates this from a much larger clone, so it may be a read error. J is TRBJ2-7 and V is TRBV20-1; 10 nucleotides align to TRBD2. V gave up 6 bases and J gave up 2 bases; unmatched junction bases: 13. This CDR3 has 16 amino acids. From germline, CDR1 is DFQATT and CDR2 SNEGSKA (reference sequence). Written as DNA, the CDR3 is TGCAGTGCGACGGGGCTAGCGGGAGTAACTGCCTACGAGCAGTACTTC. Translated, it gives CSATGLAGVTAYEQYF.

The chain is built from TRBV29-1 and TRBJ1-2, with 9 bases matching TRBD1. V trimming: 4 bases; J trimming: 4 bases; junction bases outside the gene matches: 4. Germline V gene sequence: CDR1 SQVTM, CDR2 ANQGSEA. The CDR3 contains 13 residues. CDR3 nucleotides: TGCAGCGTTGCCCGGGACAGGGTCTATGGCTACACCTTC. Translation: CSVARDRVYGYTF.

Ten or more counts support this clonotype. This chain links TRBV6-1 with TRBJ1-2; D not certain. Germline V gene sequence: CDR1 MNHNS, CDR2 SASEGT. This CDR3 contains 15 residues. V was clipped by 1 base and J by 4 bases, with 13 bases between them. The CDR3 bases are TGTGCCAGCAGTGAAGGACACCGGGGTTCCTATGGCTACACCTTC. This translates into CASSEGHRGSYGYTF.

Worth noting for this clonotype: A junction end diverges from the germline sequence, so it may reflect a read error. The chain couples TRBV10-3 to TRBJ1-6, with 10 positions matching TRBD1. CDR3 length: 15 amino acids. From germline, CDR1 is ENHRY and CDR2 SYGVKD. CDR3 sequence (DNA): TGTGCCATCAGTCCGGGACAGGGGTTGGATTCACTCCTCCACTTT. Encoded protein: CAISPGQGLDSLLHF.

This clonotype was recorded a few times. The chain employs TRBV6-1 and TRBJ2-1; D might be TRBD2 (6 bases). This CDR3 spans 13 amino acids. V was pared by 7 bases and J by 7 bases, with 14 bases between. Germline-derived CDR1 and CDR2 are MNHNS and SASEGT. The chain's CDR3 is CASNPVGRNEQFF. CDR3 bases: TGTGCCAGCAATCCGGTGGGGAGGAATGAGCAGTTCTTC.

This clonotype has at least ten counts. The J gene is TRBJ1-2, the V gene TRBV6-6; perhaps TRBD1 as D (5 bases). This CDR3 is built from 15 residues. Per the germline V gene, CDR1 is MNHNY and CDR2 is SVGAGI (reference sequence). Trimming stripped 0 bases from V and 2 bases from J, with 10 bases between. CDR3 in DNA: TGTGCCAGCAGTTACTCGACGGGGGGGAACTATGGCTACACCTTC. Amino acids: CASSYSTGGNYGYTF.

This clonotype was picked up a small number of times. Its ends do not fully match the called genes, so a read error is possible. The chain links TRBV6-2 or TRBV6-3 to TRBJ2-5; 7 bases fit TRBD2. Looked up from germline, CDR1 is MNHEY and CDR2 is SVGEGT. The CDR3 runs 18 residues. The CDR3 DNA follows: TGTGCCAGCAGTCACTCCCCAATCGACGGGGGGTACCATGAGACCCAGTACTTC. It translates to CASSHSPIDGGYHETQYF.

The V and J genes are TRBV7-2 and TRBJ1-1; D perhaps matches TRBD1 (5 bases). There are 13 residues in the CDR3. The germline V gene has CDR1 SGHTA and CDR2 FQGNSA. V was shortened by 5 bases and J by 1 base, with 8 bases between the two germline ends. CDR3 loop: CASSRTWNTEAFF. The CDR3 DNA follows: TGTGCCAGCAGCCGGACATGGAACACTGAAGCTTTCTTT.

The chain couples TRBV2 to TRBJ1-2; possibly TRBD1 for D (6 bases). The CDR3 loop spans 12 amino acids. CDR1 is SNHLY, CDR2 FYNNEI, per germline. With 2 bases removed from V and 7 bases from J, the gap between germline ends came to 8 bases. CDR3 sequence (DNA): TGTGCCAGCAGTGAAATCAGGGGTGGCTACACCTTC. It encodes CASSEIRGGYTF.

This clonotype appeared many times. The chain recombines TRBV20-1 with TRBJ2-5, with 12 bases fitting TRBD2. The CDR3 length is 16 residues. After removal of 1 base from V and 2 bases from J, the junction contained 5 bases not matched to a gene. Looked up from germline, CDR1 is DFQATT and CDR2 is SNEGSKA (reference sequence). DNA for the CDR3: TGCAGTGCTAGAGCCCCGACTAGCGGGGGACAAGAGACCCAGTACTTC. The encoded protein is CSARAPTSGGQETQYF.

This clonotype has a single count. The chain carries TRBV20-1 and TRBJ2-7; 14 bases align to TRBD2. Germline CDR1 is DFQATT and CDR2 is SNEGSKA (reference sequence). The CDR3 loop spans 15 amino acids. V lost 6 bases and J lost 3; bases outside the gene matches: 7. CDR3 loop: CSASRGTSGGYEQYF. Here the CDR3 DNA reads TGCAGTGCCAGCAGGGGGACTAGCGGGGGCTACGAGCAGTACTTC.

This clonotype occurred many times. The V gene is TRBV5-6, the J gene TRBJ1-6, with D tentatively TRBD1 (5 bases). CDR3 length: 17 amino acids. V shed 0 bases and J shed 4 bases, with 14 bases lying between them. From germline, CDR1 is SGHDT and CDR2 YYEEEE. The CDR3 sequence is CASSLGGRLKYNSPLHF. The CDR3 DNA follows: TGTGCCAGCAGCTTGGGGGGACGTCTCAAGTATAATTCACCCCTCCACTTT.

This clonotype showed up just a few times. A much larger clone lies a single base off, so this may be a read error. J is TRBJ1-2 and V is TRBV7-2; D is unresolved. The CDR3 is made up of 16 amino acids. Germline loops: CDR1 SGHTA, CDR2 FQGNSA. DNA for the CDR3: TGTGCCAGCAGCTTAGGAGGGCAGGCCCATAACTATGGCCACACCTTC. Translation: CASSLGGQAHNYGHTF.